The T cell receptor (beta chain) under discussion was sequenced for a study of T cell responses to AZD1222 COVID-19 vaccine. General study points: At baseline, seropositivity was found in only a handful of AZD1222 recipients. Sampling captured repertoires only after the peak T cell response. A mostly white British donor set with more females was recruited, and clonal diversity was possibly underestimated. Reports indicate that nearly half of spike-specific TCRs are directed at unmutated variant regions.

Repertoires were generated with immunoSEQ multiplex PCR, while TCRdb's copy carries only in-frame clones and drops some. The data contain around 110,000 clones, 75% to 90% of them singletons. Remarks on this clone: Its antigen is still unknown.

Germline CDR1 is SGHDT and CDR2 is YYEEEE. The CDR3 totals 16 residues. The V end lost 0 bases, the J end lost 1 base, and 13 bases lay between the germline ends. The origin of this receptor is an adult in good health. The specimen was peripheral blood, collected on day 0 of MenACWY control vaccination. The rearrangement joins TRBV5-6 to TRBJ1-1; D gene unclear. The CDR3, as DNA: TGTGCCAGCAGCTTGGAGGGAGGGTTCTCGAACACTGAAGCTTTCTTT. This translates into CASSLEGGFSNTEAFF.